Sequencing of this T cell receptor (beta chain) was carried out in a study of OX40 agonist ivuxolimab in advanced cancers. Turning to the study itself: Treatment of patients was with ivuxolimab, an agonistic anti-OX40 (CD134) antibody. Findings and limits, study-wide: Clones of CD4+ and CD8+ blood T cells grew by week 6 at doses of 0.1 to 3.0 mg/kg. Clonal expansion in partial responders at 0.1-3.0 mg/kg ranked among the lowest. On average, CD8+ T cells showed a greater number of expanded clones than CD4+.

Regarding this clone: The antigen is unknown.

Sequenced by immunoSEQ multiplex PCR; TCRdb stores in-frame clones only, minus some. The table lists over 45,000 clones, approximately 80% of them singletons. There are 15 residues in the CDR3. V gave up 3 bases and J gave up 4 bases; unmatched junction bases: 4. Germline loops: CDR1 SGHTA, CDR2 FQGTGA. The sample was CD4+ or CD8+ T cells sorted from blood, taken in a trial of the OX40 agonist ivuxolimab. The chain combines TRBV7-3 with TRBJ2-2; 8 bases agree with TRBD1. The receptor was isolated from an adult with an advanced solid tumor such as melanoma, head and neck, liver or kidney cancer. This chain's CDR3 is CASSFQGALTGELFF. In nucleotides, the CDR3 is TGTGCCAGCAGCTTCCAGGGGGCCCTCACCGGGGAGCTGTTTTTT.